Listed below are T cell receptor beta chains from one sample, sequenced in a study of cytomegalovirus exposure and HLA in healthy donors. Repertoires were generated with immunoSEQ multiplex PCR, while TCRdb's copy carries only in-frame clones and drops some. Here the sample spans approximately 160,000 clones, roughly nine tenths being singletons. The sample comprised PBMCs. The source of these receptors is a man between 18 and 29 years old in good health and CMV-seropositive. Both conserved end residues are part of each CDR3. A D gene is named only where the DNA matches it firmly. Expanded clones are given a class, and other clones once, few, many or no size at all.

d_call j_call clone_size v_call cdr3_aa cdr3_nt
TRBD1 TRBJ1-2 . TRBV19 CASRDREANYGYTF TGTGCCAGTAGGGACAGGGAGGCTAACTATGGCTACACCTTC
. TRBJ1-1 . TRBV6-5 CASSYKRNTEAFF TGTGCCAGCAGTTATAAGCGGAACACTGAAGCTTTCTTT
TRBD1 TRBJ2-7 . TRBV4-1 CASSPRDSGSYEQYF TGCGCCAGCAGCCCAAGGGACAGTGGCTCCTACGAGCAGTACTTC
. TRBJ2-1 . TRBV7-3 CASSSQSGEDYNEQFF TGTGCCAGCAGCTCTCAAAGCGGAGAGGATTACAATGAGCAGTTCTTC
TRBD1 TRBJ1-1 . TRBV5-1 CASSLPDRALGRTEAFF TGCGCCAGCAGCTTGCCGGACAGGGCCCTCGGTAGAACTGAAGCTTTCTTT
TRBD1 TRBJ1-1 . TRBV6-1 CASSEDRGDTEAFF TGTGCCAGCAGTGAAGACAGGGGCGACACTGAAGCTTTCTTT
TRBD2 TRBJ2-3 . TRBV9 CASSVTGLAGGTDTQYF TGTGCCAGCAGCGTAACCGGACTAGCGGGAGGGACAGATACGCAGTATTTT
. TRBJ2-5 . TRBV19 CASSGDRGSHETQYF TGTGCCAGTAGTGGGGATAGGGGTAGCCACGAGACCCAGTACTTC
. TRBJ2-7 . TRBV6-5 CASSRGRGLSYEQYF TGTGCCAGCAGCCGCGGGCGGGGGCTATCCTACGAGCAGTACTTC
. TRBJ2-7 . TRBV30 CAWSISYEQYF TGTGCCTGGAGTATTAGTTACGAGCAGTACTTC
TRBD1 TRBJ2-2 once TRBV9 CASAQGAVGELFF TGTGCCAGTGCACAGGGGGCGGTCGGGGAGCTGTTTTTT
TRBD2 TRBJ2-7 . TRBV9 CASSVGLADSYEQYF TGTGCCAGCAGCGTCGGACTAGCGGACTCCTACGAGCAGTACTTC
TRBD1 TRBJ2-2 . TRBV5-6 CASSSDRGYTGELFF TGTGCCAGCAGCTCCGACAGGGGGTACACCGGGGAGCTGTTTTTT
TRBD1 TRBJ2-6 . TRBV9 CASSLGTGSSGANVLTF TGTGCCAGCAGCCTCGGGACAGGGAGCTCTGGGGCCAACGTCCTGACTTTC
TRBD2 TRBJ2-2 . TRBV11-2 CASSRDAGVDTGELFF TGTGCCAGCAGCCGAGACGCGGGAGTGGACACCGGGGAGCTGTTTTTT
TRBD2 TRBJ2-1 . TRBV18 CASSPLAGPNEQFF TGTGCCAGCTCACCACTAGCGGGACCCAATGAGCAGTTCTTC
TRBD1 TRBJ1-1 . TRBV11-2 CASNTPTGTGGLAFF TGTGCCAGCAACACGCCGACTGGGACAGGGGGCTTAGCTTTCTTT
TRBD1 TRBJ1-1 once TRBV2 CASSRDRNTEAFF TGTGCCAGCAGTAGGGACAGAAACACTGAAGCTTTCTTT
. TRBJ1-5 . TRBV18 CASSSGTPGWPQHF TGTGCCAGCTCATCCGGGACACCGGGGTGGCCCCAGCATTTT
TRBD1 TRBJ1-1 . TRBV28 CASSPPPRGRGLGTEAFF TGTGCCAGCAGTCCCCCCCCCAGGGGGCGGGGGCTGGGAACTGAAGCTTTCTTT
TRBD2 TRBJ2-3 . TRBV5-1 CASSLDSGIGTDTQYF TGCGCCAGCAGCCTTGACAGCGGGATCGGAACAGATACGCAGTATTTT
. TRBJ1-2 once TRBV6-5 CASSPGFSPYGYTF TGTGCCAGCAGTCCGGGGTTCTCTCCCTATGGCTACACCTTC
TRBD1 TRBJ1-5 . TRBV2 CASSQTGNNQPQHF TGTGCCAGCAGCCAGACAGGGAATAATCAGCCCCAGCATTTT
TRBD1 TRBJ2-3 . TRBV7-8 CASSLAPGGLSTDTQYF TGTGCCAGCAGCTTAGCGCCAGGGGGCCTTAGCACAGATACGCAGTATTTT
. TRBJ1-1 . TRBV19 CASRLQGNTEAFF TGTGCCAGTAGATTACAGGGGAACACTGAAGCTTTCTTT
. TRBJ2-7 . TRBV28 CASSLLGTTSPFYEQYF TGTGCCAGCAGTTTATTGGGAACGACTAGTCCCTTCTACGAGCAGTACTTC
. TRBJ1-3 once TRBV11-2 CASSLSDSGNTIYF TGTGCCAGCAGCTTATCAGATTCTGGAAACACCATATATTTT
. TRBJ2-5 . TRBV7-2 CASSLEWLAARPTQYF TGTGCCAGCAGCTTAGAGTGGTTAGCGGCAAGACCAACCCAGTACTTC
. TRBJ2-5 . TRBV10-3 CATLERVEFQETQYF TGTGCCACACTGGAGCGAGTGGAGTTCCAAGAGACCCAGTACTTC
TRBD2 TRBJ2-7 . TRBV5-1 CASSLESGTSVYEQYF TGCGCCAGCAGCTTGGAGAGCGGGACTAGCGTGTACGAGCAGTACTTC
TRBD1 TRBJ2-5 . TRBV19 CASSIDLRGRGTQYF TGTGCCAGTAGTATAGATCTCAGGGGGAGAGGGACCCAGTACTTC